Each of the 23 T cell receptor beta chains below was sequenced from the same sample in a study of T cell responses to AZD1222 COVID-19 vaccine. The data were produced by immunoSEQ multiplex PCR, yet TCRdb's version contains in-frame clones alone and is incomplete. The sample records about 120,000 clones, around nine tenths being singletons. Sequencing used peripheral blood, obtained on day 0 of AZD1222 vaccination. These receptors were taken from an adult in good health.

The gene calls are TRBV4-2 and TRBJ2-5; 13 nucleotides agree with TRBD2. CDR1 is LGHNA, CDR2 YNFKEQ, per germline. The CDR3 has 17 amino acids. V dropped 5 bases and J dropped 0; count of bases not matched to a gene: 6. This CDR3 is CASSASGLAGYQETQYF. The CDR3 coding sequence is TGTGCCAGCAGCGCATCGGGACTAGCGGGATACCAAGAGACCCAGTACTTC.

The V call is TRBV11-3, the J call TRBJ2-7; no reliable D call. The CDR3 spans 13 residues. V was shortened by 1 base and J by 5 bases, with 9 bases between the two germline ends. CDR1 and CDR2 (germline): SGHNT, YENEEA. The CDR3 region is CASSLGPGDEQYF. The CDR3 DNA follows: TGTGCCAGCAGCTTAGGGCCCGGAGACGAGCAGTACTTC.

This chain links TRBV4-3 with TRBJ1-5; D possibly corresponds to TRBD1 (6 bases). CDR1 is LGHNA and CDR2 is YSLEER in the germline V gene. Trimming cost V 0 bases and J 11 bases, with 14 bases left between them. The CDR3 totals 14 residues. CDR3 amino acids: CASSQDLGGIAQHF. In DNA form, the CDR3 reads TGCGCCAGCAGCCAAGATTTAGGGGGGATTGCCCAGCATTTT.

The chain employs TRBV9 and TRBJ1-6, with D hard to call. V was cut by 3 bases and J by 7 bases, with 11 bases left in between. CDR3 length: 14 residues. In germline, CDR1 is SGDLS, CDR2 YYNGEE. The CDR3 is CASSGVVGNSPLHF. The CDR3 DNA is TGTGCCAGCAGCGGAGTAGTGGGAAATTCACCCCTCCACTTT.

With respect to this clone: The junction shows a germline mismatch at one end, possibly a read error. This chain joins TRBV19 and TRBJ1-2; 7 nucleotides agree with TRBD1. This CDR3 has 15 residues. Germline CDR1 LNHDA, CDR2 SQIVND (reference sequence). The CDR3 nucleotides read TGTGCCAGTAGTGTAGACAGGGCTTTGAACTATGGCTACACCTTC. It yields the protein CASSVDRALNYGYTF.

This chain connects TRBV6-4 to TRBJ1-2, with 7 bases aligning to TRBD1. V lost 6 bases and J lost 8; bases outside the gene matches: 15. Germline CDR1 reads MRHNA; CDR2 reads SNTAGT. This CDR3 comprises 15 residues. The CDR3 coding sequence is TGTGCCAGCAGCGCTACGACAGGGATGGGGTTGGGCTACACCTTC. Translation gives CASSATTGMGLGYTF.

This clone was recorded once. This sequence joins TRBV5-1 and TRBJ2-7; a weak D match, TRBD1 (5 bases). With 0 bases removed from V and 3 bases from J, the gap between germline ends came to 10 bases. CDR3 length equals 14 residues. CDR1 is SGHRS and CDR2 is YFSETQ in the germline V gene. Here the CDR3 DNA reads TGCGCCAGCAGCTTGGGGGCAGGGCGCTACGAGCAGTACTTC. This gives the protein CASSLGAGRYEQYF.

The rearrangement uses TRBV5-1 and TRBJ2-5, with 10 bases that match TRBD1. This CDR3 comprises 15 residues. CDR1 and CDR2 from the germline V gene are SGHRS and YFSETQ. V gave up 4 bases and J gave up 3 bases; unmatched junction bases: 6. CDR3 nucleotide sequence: TGCGCCAGCAGCCTAAATGGACAGGGGGAAGAGACCCAGTACTTC. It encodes CASSLNGQGEETQYF.

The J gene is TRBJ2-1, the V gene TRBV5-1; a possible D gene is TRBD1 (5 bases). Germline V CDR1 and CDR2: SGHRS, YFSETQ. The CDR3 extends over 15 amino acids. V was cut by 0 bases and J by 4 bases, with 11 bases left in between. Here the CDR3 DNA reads TGCGCCAGCAGCTTGGCTTCGACAGATTACAATGAGCAGTTCTTC. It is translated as CASSLASTDYNEQFF.

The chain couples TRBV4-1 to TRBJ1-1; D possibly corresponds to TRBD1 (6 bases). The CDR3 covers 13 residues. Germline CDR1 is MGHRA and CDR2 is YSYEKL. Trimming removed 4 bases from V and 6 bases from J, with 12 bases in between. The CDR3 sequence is CASSPWDTAEAFF. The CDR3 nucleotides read TGCGCCAGCAGCCCCTGGGACACAGCTGAAGCTTTCTTT.

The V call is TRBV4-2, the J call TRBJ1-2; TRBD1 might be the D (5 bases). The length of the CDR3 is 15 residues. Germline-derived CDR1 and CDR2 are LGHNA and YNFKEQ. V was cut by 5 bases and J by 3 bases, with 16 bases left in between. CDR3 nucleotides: TGTGCCAGCAGCAGCATTAAGGGGCTGGACTATGGCTACACCTTC. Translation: CASSSIKGLDYGYTF.

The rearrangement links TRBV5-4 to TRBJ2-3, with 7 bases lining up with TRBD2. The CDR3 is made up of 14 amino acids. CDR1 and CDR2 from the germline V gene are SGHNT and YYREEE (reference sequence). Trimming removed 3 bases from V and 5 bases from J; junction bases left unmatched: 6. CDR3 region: CASSSGLVGDTQYF. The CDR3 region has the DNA TGTGCCAGCAGCTCCGGACTAGTTGGAGATACGCAGTATTTT.

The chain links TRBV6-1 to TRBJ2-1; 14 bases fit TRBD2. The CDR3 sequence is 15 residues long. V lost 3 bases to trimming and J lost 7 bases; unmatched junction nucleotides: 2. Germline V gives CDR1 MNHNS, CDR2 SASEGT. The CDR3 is CASSDGTSGGNEQFF. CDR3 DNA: TGTGCCAGCAGTGATGGGACTAGCGGGGGTAATGAGCAGTTCTTC.

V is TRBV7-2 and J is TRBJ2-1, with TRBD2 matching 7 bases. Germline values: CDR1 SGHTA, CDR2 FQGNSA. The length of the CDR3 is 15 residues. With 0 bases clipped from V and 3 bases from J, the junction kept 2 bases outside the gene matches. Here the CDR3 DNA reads TGTGCCAGCAGCTTAGCGGGGGGGGTCTACAATGAGCAGTTCTTC. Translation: CASSLAGGVYNEQFF.

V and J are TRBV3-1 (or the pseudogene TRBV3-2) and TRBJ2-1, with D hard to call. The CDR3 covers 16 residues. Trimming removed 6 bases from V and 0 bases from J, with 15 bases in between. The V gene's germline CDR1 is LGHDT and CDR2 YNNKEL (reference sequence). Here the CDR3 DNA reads TGTGCCAGCAGTGGATTACAGCCGAGCTCCTACAATGAGCAGTTCTTC. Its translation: CASSGLQPSSYNEQFF.

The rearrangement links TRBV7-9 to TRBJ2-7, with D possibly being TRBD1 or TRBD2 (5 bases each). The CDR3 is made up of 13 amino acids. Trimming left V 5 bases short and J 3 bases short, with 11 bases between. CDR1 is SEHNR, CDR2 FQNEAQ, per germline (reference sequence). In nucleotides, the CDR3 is TGTGCCAGCAGCCCTAGGGACCTCTACGAGCAGTACTTC. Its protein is CASSPRDLYEQYF.

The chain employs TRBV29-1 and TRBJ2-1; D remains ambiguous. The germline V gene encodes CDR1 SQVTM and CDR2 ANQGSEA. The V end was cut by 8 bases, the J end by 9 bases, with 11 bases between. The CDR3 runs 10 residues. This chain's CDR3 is CSTSTGEQFF. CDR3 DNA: TGCAGCACTTCCACGGGTGAGCAGTTCTTC.

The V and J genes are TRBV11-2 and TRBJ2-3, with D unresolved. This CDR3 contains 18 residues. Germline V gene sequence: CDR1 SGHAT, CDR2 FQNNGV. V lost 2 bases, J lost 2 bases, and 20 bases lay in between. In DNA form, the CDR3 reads TGTGCCAGCAGCTTATATCCCAAGGGAAAGCCCAACACAGATACGCAGTATTTT. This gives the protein CASSLYPKGKPNTDTQYF.

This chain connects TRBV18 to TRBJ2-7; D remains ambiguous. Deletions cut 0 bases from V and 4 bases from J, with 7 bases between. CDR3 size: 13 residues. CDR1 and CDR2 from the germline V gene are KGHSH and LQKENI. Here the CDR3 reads CASSPPAGYEQYF. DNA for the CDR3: TGTGCCAGCTCACCACCCGCCGGGTACGAGCAGTACTTC.

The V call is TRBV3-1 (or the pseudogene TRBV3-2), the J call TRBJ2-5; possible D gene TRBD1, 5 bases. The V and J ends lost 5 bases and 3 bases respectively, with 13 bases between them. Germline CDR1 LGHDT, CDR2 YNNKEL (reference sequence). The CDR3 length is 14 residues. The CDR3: CASSAQGLEETQYF. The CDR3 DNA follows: TGTGCCAGCAGCGCTCAGGGTCTTGAAGAGACCCAGTACTTC.

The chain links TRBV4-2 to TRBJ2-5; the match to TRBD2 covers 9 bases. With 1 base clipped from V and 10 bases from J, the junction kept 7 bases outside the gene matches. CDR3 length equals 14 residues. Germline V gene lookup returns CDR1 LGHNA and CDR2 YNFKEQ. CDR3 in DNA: TGTGCCAGCAGCCAAGGAGCTAGCGGGGCCGTCCAGTACTTC. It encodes CASSQGASGAVQYF.

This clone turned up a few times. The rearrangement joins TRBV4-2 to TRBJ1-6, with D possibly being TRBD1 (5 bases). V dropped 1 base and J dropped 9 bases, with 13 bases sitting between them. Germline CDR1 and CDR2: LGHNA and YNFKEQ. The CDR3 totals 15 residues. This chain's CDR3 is CASSQVQGRASPLHF. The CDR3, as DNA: TGTGCCAGCAGCCAAGTTCAGGGCCGGGCTTCACCCCTCCACTTT.

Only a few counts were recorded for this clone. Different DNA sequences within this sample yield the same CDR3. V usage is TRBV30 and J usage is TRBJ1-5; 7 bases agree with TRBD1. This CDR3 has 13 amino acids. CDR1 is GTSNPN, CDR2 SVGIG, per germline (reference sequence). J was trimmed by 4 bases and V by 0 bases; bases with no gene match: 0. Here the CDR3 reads CAWSVQGNQPQHF. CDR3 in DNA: TGTGCCTGGAGTGTACAGGGGAATCAGCCCCAGCATTTT. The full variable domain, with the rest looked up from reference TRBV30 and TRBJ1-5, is SQTIHQWPATLVQPVGSPLSLECTVEGTSNPNLYWYRQAAGRGLQLLFYSVGIGQISSEVPQNLSASRPQDRQFILSSKKLLLSDSGFYLCAWSVQGNQPQHFGDGTRLSIL.